The 8 T cell receptor beta chains below were found in one sample sequenced in a study of T cell repertoires in ileal Crohn's disease. The table came from immunoSEQ multiplex PCR; TCRdb's copy has only in-frame clones and leaves some out. Of some 17,000 clones listed, around nine tenths were seen once; the top ten hold less than 7%. The sequencing input was ileal tissue. The receptors derive from an adult with Crohn's disease.

The V call is TRBV5-1, the J call TRBJ2-3; TRBD2 might be the D (6 bases). The germline gives CDR1 SGHRS, CDR2 YFSETQ. The CDR3 contains 18 residues. Deletions cut 4 bases from V and 3 bases from J, with 24 bases between. The DNA for the CDR3 is TGCGCCAGCAGCCCTCAAGCTTCTCGGCGGGGCCGAACAGATACGCAGTATTTT. It codes for CASSPQASRRGRTDTQYF.

The rearrangement uses TRBV15 and TRBJ1-4; perhaps TRBD1 as D (5 bases). CDR1 is LNHNV, CDR2 YYDKDF, per germline (reference sequence). The CDR3 loop spans 16 amino acids. V was cut by 2 bases and J by 4 bases, with 14 bases left in between. CDR3 in amino acids: CATSRSLGTINEKLFF. DNA of the CDR3: TGTGCCACCAGCAGATCGCTGGGGACTATTAATGAAAAACTGTTTTTT.

The CDR3 sequence: CASTPYRGRGNEQFF. In DNA form, the CDR3 reads TGTGCCAGTACCCCCTACCGGGGCCGGGGGAATGAGCAGTTCTTC. The genes are TRBV19 and TRBJ2-1; D is possibly TRBD2 (6 bases). CDR1 is LNHDA, CDR2 SQIVND, per germline (reference sequence). With 7 bases removed from V and 7 bases from J, the gap between germline ends came to 20 bases. This CDR3 contains 15 residues.

The rearrangement uses TRBV13 and TRBJ1-5, with TRBD1 matching over 7 bases. V shed 5 bases, J shed 6 bases, and the junction held 7 bases outside the gene matches. The V gene's germline CDR1 is PRHDT and CDR2 FYEKMQ (reference sequence). The CDR3 totals 14 residues. CDR3 coding DNA: TGTGCCAGCAGCCCCGGACAGGCGGGTCAGCCCCAGCATTTT. This gives the protein CASSPGQAGQPQHF. The whole variable domain, filled in from reference TRBV13 and TRBJ1-5, reads AAGVIQSPRHLIKEKRETATLKCYPIPRHDTVYWYQQGPGQDPQFLISFYEKMQSDKGSIPDRFSAQQFSDYHSELNMSSLELGDSALYFCASSPGQAGQPQHFGDGTRLSIL.

The table lists this clone with a count of one. The chain links TRBV5-1 to TRBJ2-2; D not certain. This CDR3 comprises 14 residues. The germline CDR1 and CDR2 sequences are SGHRS and YFSETQ. The V end was cut by 6 bases, the J end by 6 bases, with 15 bases between. CDR3 nucleotides: TGCGCCAGCACCTTTTGGGCGCTCCCCGGGGAGCTGTTTTTT. Translated, it gives CASTFWALPGELFF.

V is TRBV10-3 and J is TRBJ2-7, with D tentatively TRBD1 (6 bases). The ends were cut back, 7 bases at V and 0 bases at J, with 10 bases in the middle. CDR1 is ENHRY and CDR2 is SYGVKD in the germline V gene. The CDR3 totals 13 residues. The CDR3 DNA sequence: TGTGCCATCAAGAGGGACAACTCCTACGAGCAGTACTTC. Protein: CAIKRDNSYEQYF.

V usage is TRBV5-1 and J usage is TRBJ1-2, with 10 bases that match TRBD1. Per the germline V gene, CDR1 is SGHRS and CDR2 is YFSETQ. V dropped 3 bases and J dropped 8; count of bases not matched to a gene: 7. The length of the CDR3 is 14 residues. CDR3: CASSSTGTGVGYTF. DNA for the CDR3: TGCGCCAGCAGCTCGACCGGGACAGGGGTGGGCTACACCTTC.

V gene TRBV15 combines with J gene TRBJ1-1, with D possibly TRBD1 on 6 matching bases. With 5 bases removed from V and 7 bases from J, the gap between germline ends came to 17 bases. This CDR3 region has 14 residues. Per the germline V gene, CDR1 is LNHNV and CDR2 is YYDKDF (reference sequence). CDR3 DNA: TGTGCCACCAGCCCAAGGGGGGGGGCCAGTGAAGCTTTCTTT. Translation: CATSPRGGASEAFF.